The 10 T cell receptor beta chains below come from one sample, sequenced in a study of T-cell memory formation after mild COVID-19. TCRdb passed the 5' RACE reads through MiXCR, listing each CDR3 protein once. Of about half a million distinct CDR3 sequences in the sample, 18% were seen once. Sample: PBMCs or a T cell subset sorted from them (not recorded which). Receptors originate from an adult woman who had mild COVID-19 (a few samples of this study predate the infection). Cell type and time point are not known.

The chain recombines TRBV6-2 or TRBV6-3 with TRBJ2-1; possible D gene TRBD1, 6 bases. The ends were cut back, 0 bases at V and 6 bases at J, with 21 bases in the middle. The CDR3 has 18 amino acids. From germline, CDR1 is MNHEY and CDR2 SVGEGT. CDR3 nucleotides: TGTGCCAGCAGTTACTCGGCCAATGACAGGCCCGCGCGCAATGAGCAGTTCTTC. Amino acids: CASSYSANDRPARNEQFF.

V is TRBV6-5 and J is TRBJ1-1; D possibly corresponds to TRBD1 (5 bases). Germline V gene lookup returns CDR1 MNHEY and CDR2 SVGAGI. This CDR3 has 17 residues. Between the trimmed V and J ends, which lost 6 bases and 4 bases, there was a span of 24 bases. The CDR3 loop reads CASSHRPGRAGGTEAFF. The CDR3 coding sequence is TGTGCCAGCAGCCATAGGCCGGGGCGCGCGGGGGGCACTGAAGCTTTCTTT.

This clonotype was counted a few times. The rearrangement links TRBV3-1 to TRBJ2-2, with 7 bases that match TRBD2. J gave up 3 bases and V 4 bases, and 5 bases lay outside the gene matches. The CDR3 length is 15 residues. Germline CDR1 is LGHDT and CDR2 is YNNKEL (reference sequence). The CDR3 sequence is CASSPVGLDTGELFF. CDR3 DNA sequence: TGTGCCAGCAGCCCAGTTGGACTAGACACCGGGGAGCTGTTTTTT.

In this sample, this clonotype turned up a few times. CDR3 sequence (DNA): TGTGCCAGCAGCCAAGTTGGCCCGCACAATGAGCAGTTCTTC. Amino acid sequence: CASSQVGPHNEQFF. The chain combines TRBV3-1 with TRBJ2-1; no firm D call. The CDR3 is 14 amino acids. V shed 1 base and J shed 5 bases, with 9 bases lying between them. CDR1 and CDR2 from the germline V gene are LGHDT and YNNKEL (reference sequence).

In this sample, this clonotype turned up many times. J is TRBJ2-7 and V is TRBV12-3 or TRBV12-4, with D perhaps TRBD2 (7 bases). Trimming took 7 bases from V and 6 from J, leaving 19 bases between them. This CDR3 region has 14 residues. CDR3 residues: CASKLRGARGEQYF. The CDR3 DNA follows: TGTGCCAGCAAACTTCGGGGGGCAAGAGGCGAGCAGTACTTC.

The genes are TRBV7-3 and TRBJ2-3; D is ambiguous. Trimming pared 0 bases from V and 6 bases from J, leaving 10 bases between. This CDR3 is 14 amino acids long. The germline V gene has CDR1 SGHTA and CDR2 FQGTGA. The CDR3 spells CASSLTGESDTQYF. CDR3 bases: TGTGCCAGCAGCTTAACAGGTGAATCGGATACGCAGTATTTT.

This clonotype was recorded many times. The rearrangement joins TRBV20-1 to TRBJ2-7; unclear D gene. Germline V CDR1 and CDR2: DFQATT, SNEGSKA (reference sequence). The CDR3 length is 12 residues. Deletions cut 5 bases from V and 4 bases from J, with 12 bases between. In nucleotides, the CDR3 is TGCAGTGCTCCCTGGGTTGGGTACGAGCAGTACTTC. It codes for CSAPWVGYEQYF.

This clonotype was seen only a few times. J is TRBJ2-6 and V is TRBV7-3; TRBD1 agrees at 9 bases. This CDR3 is built from 23 residues. CDR1 and CDR2 (germline): SGHTA, FQGTGA. Trimming at V came to 1 base and at J to 0 bases, leaving 19 bases not matched to a gene. The CDR3 spells CASSLSSGGLWDRVPSGANVLTF. CDR3 nucleotides: TGTGCCAGCAGCTTAAGTTCCGGGGGTCTATGGGACAGGGTACCCTCTGGGGCCAACGTCCTGACTTTC. The full variable domain, rest sourced from reference TRBV7-3 and TRBJ2-6, is GAGVSQTPSNKVTEKGKYVELRCDPISGHTALYWYRQSLGQGPEFLIYFQGTGAADDSGLPNDRFFAVRPEGSVSTLKIQRTERGDSAVYLCASSLSSGGLWDRVPSGANVLTFGAGSRLTVL.

The table lists this clonotype with a few counts. This chain links TRBV4-1 with TRBJ2-5, with D tentatively TRBD1 (5 bases). V shed 0 bases and J shed 3 bases, with 11 bases lying between them. Looked up from germline, CDR1 is MGHRA and CDR2 is YSYEKL. The CDR3 is made up of 15 amino acids. In nucleotides, the CDR3 is TGCGCCAGCAGCCAAGAAGGCAGGGAAAAAGAGACCCAGTACTTC. Residues: CASSQEGREKETQYF.

J is TRBJ2-1 and V is TRBV6-2 or TRBV6-3; D is possibly TRBD2 (6 bases). CDR1 and CDR2 (germline): MNHEY, SVGEGT. This CDR3 has 15 amino acids. With 8 bases removed from V and 6 bases from J, the gap between germline ends came to 20 bases. The CDR3 region has the DNA TGTGCCAGCCGGGGAGGCGGCGAGGGGAGCAATGAGCAGTTCTTC. The encoded protein is CASRGGGEGSNEQFF.